Presented here are 28 T cell receptor beta chains from one specimen sequenced in a study of T cell responses to AZD1222 COVID-19 vaccine. The table came from immunoSEQ multiplex PCR; TCRdb's copy has only in-frame clones and leaves some out. The data contain 100,000 to 150,000 clones, roughly 91% of them singletons. The sequencing here drew on peripheral blood, taken on day 0 of MenACWY control vaccination. These receptors all stem from an adult in good health.

This chain links TRBV5-6 with TRBJ1-1; TRBD1 agrees at 7 bases. CDR1 and CDR2 (germline): SGHDT, YYEEEE. The J segment lost 5 bases and the V segment lost 1 base, leaving 8 bases of the junction unmatched. This CDR3 has 15 residues. The CDR3 loop reads CASSLRRGGATEAFF. The CDR3 DNA sequence: TGTGCCAGCAGCTTGCGTAGAGGGGGCGCGACTGAAGCTTTCTTT. Filled out from reference TRBV5-6 and TRBJ1-1, the complete variable domain reads DAGVTQSPTHLIKTRGQQVTLRCSPKSGHDTVSWYQQALGQGPQFIFQYYEEEERQRGNFPDRFSGHQFPNYSSELNVNALLLGDSALYLCASSLRRGGATEAFFGQGTRLTVV.

The chain combines TRBV27 with TRBJ2-1; 12 bases are a match to TRBD1. Germline V gives CDR1 MNHEY, CDR2 SMNVEV (reference sequence). V shed 5 bases, J shed 6 bases, and the junction held 5 bases outside the gene matches. The CDR3 extends over 15 amino acids. The DNA for the CDR3 is TGTGCCAGCAGTGGGGACAGGGGGCGTTTCAATGAGCAGTTCTTC. Its protein is CASSGDRGRFNEQFF.

V and J are TRBV7-9 and TRBJ2-7, with 7 bases aligning to TRBD2. V shed 3 bases, J shed 3 bases, and the junction held 8 bases outside the gene matches. The CDR3 is made up of 15 amino acids. Germline-derived CDR1 and CDR2 are SEHNR and FQNEAQ (reference sequence). DNA for the CDR3: TGTGCCAGCAGCTTTAGCCTAGCGGAGAGCTACGAGCAGTACTTC. The encoded protein is CASSFSLAESYEQYF.

J is TRBJ2-5 and V is TRBV2, with TRBD1 matching 9 bases. CDR3 size: 19 residues. The V gene end was trimmed by 3 bases and the J gene end by 3 bases; junction bases not matched to a gene: 17. Per germline, CDR1 SNHLY and CDR2 FYNNEI. CDR3: CASSDFWTGVHGGKETQYF. The CDR3 DNA reads TGTGCCAGCAGTGATTTTTGGACAGGGGTCCACGGGGGAAAAGAGACCCAGTACTTC.

V is TRBV3-1 (or the pseudogene TRBV3-2) and J is TRBJ1-5, with 10 nucleotides matching TRBD1. CDR3 length equals 17 residues. Trimming at V came to 1 base and at J to 6 bases, leaving 9 bases not matched to a gene. The germline gives CDR1 LGHDT, CDR2 YNNKEL (reference sequence). CDR3 in DNA: TGTGCCAGCAGCCAAGGGGACCGGACAGGGGGTAGTCAGCCCCAGCATTTT. Amino acids: CASSQGDRTGGSQPQHF.

J is TRBJ2-1 and V is TRBV19, with TRBD2 matching over 16 bases. CDR1 and CDR2 from the germline V gene are LNHDA and SQIVND (reference sequence). The V gene end was trimmed by 4 bases and the J gene end by 5 bases; junction bases not matched to a gene: 5. This CDR3 contains 17 residues. The chain's CDR3 is CASSRGLAGGWNNEQFF. In nucleotides, the CDR3 is TGTGCCAGTAGTAGGGGACTAGCGGGAGGGTGGAACAATGAGCAGTTCTTC.

The chain couples TRBV6-1 to TRBJ1-2; D may be TRBD1 (6 bases). The CDR3 is 14 amino acids. Germline V gene sequence: CDR1 MNHNS, CDR2 SASEGT. Trimming cost V 3 bases and J 6 bases, with 14 bases left between them. The CDR3 DNA is TGTGCCAGCAGTGATTGGGGGCGCGTCGATGGCTACACCTTC. Its protein product is CASSDWGRVDGYTF.

The chain joins TRBV30 to TRBJ1-4, with unresolved D. This CDR3 has 13 amino acids. Per germline, CDR1 GTSNPN and CDR2 SVGIG (reference sequence). V lost 0 bases and J lost 8, with 10 bases in between. The CDR3 is CAWSVTLGEKLFF. As DNA, the CDR3 is TGTGCCTGGAGTGTTACGCTAGGCGAAAAACTGTTTTTT.

J is TRBJ2-2 and V is TRBV3-1 (or the pseudogene TRBV3-2), with D possibly called TRBD1 or TRBD2 (5 bases each). Germline CDR1 reads LGHDT; CDR2 reads YNNKEL (reference sequence). V gave up 0 bases and J gave up 3 bases, with 11 bases separating them. The CDR3 is 16 amino acids. The CDR3 DNA reads as TGTGCCAGCAGCCAAGATAGAGGGGATGACACCGGGGAGCTGTTTTTT. This translates into CASSQDRGDDTGELFF.

The chain joins TRBV4-2 to TRBJ1-3, with TRBD1 as a possible D gene (5 bases). The CDR3 is 15 amino acids. The V end lost 2 bases, the J end lost 0 bases, and 8 bases lay between the germline ends. CDR1 is LGHNA and CDR2 is YNFKEQ in the germline V gene. The chain's CDR3 is CASSQPRGSGNTIYF. CDR3 sequence (DNA): TGTGCCAGCAGCCAACCTAGGGGCTCTGGAAACACCATATATTTT.

The chain has TRBV5-6 and TRBJ1-1, with 8 bases aligning to TRBD1. Per the germline V gene, CDR1 is SGHDT and CDR2 is YYEEEE. J was trimmed by 4 bases and V by 6 bases; bases with no gene match: 11. There are 15 residues in the CDR3. The CDR3 region has the DNA TGTGCCAGCACCAACGCGGGGCAGGGGGCCACTGAAGCTTTCTTT. Its protein product is CASTNAGQGATEAFF.

This chain links TRBV10-2 with TRBJ2-2, with TRBD2 identical over 7 bases. CDR3 length equals 14 residues. Germline V CDR1 and CDR2: WSHSY, SAAADI. Trimming at V came to 9 bases and at J to 6 bases, leaving 10 bases not matched to a gene. The CDR3 spells CASGEGRSSGELFF. Here the CDR3 DNA reads TGCGCCAGTGGGGAGGGGCGATCGTCCGGGGAGCTGTTTTTT.

The CDR3 nucleotides are TGTGCCAGCAGCTCCCCCGGGACAGGGGAAAAGGGTACGCAGTATTTT. Translating gives CASSSPGTGEKGTQYF. The rearrangement joins TRBV6-2 or TRBV6-3 to TRBJ2-3; 10 nucleotides line up with TRBD1. In germline, CDR1 is MNHEY, CDR2 SVGEGT. V gave up 6 bases and J gave up 8 bases; unmatched junction bases: 14. The CDR3 runs 16 residues.

The rearrangement links TRBV7-9 to TRBJ2-7; tentatively, D is TRBD2 (6 bases). The CDR3 has 14 residues. The germline V gene has CDR1 SEHNR and CDR2 FQNEAQ (reference sequence). The V and J ends lost 4 bases and 2 bases respectively, with 12 bases between them. The CDR3 DNA reads as TGTGCCAGCAGCTGGGGGGTGGAGCCCTACGAGCAGTACTTC. Amino acid sequence: CASSWGVEPYEQYF.

V usage is TRBV15 and J usage is TRBJ2-7; the D call may be TRBD1 or TRBD2 (5 bases each). V gave up 1 base and J gave up 4 bases, with 8 bases separating them. Germline V gene sequence: CDR1 LNHNV, CDR2 YYDKDF (reference sequence). The CDR3 has 13 amino acids. The CDR3 here is CATSRARGYEQYV. In DNA, the CDR3 is TGTGCCACCAGCAGAGCGAGGGGATACGAGCAGTACGTC.

V is TRBV27 and J is TRBJ2-3; D is possibly TRBD2 (5 bases). The V and J ends lost 8 bases and 2 bases respectively, with 20 bases between them. The CDR3 loop spans 16 amino acids. The germline V gene encodes CDR1 MNHEY and CDR2 SMNVEV (reference sequence). CDR3 coding DNA: TGTGCCAGCTCAGAGGGATGGACCGGTGACACAGATACGCAGTATTTT. This translates into CASSEGWTGDTDTQYF.

This clone has a single count. This rearrangement joins TRBV4-2 to TRBJ1-6, with D perhaps matching TRBD1 (6 bases). This CDR3 contains 20 residues. Trimming removed 0 bases from V and 8 bases from J, with 26 bases in between. Germline V gene lookup returns CDR1 LGHNA and CDR2 YNFKEQ. CDR3 loop: CASSQESRGGSLRQYSPLHF. CDR3 bases: TGTGCCAGCAGCCAAGAAAGTCGGGGGGGCTCGCTTCGCCAGTATTCACCCCTCCACTTT.

The V gene is TRBV2, the J gene TRBJ1-2; D remains unclear. The CDR3 sequence is 12 residues long. CDR1 is SNHLY and CDR2 is FYNNEI in the germline V gene. The V end was cut by 5 bases, the J end by 8 bases, with 12 bases between. The CDR3 spells CASSWDLRGYTF. In nucleotides, the CDR3 is TGTGCCAGCAGTTGGGATCTCAGGGGCTACACCTTC. Combining the CDR3 with reference TRBV2 and TRBJ1-2 gives the whole variable domain EPEVTQTPSHQVTQMGQEVILRCVPISNHLYFYWYRQILGQKVEFLVSFYNNEISEKSEIFDDQFSVERPDGSNFTLKIRSTKLEDSAMYFCASSWDLRGYTFGSGTRLTVV.

The CDR3 is CASAGQINEKLFF. The CDR3 coding sequence is TGTGCCAGTGCGGGACAGATTAATGAAAAACTGTTTTTT. J is TRBJ1-4 and V is TRBV10-3; 7 bases line up with TRBD1. V shed 10 bases and J 4 bases; nucleotides not matched to a gene: 6. Per the germline V gene, CDR1 is ENHRY and CDR2 is SYGVKD. The CDR3 has 13 amino acids.

This clone was recorded a few times. The V gene is TRBV7-2, the J gene TRBJ2-5; 8 nucleotides line up with TRBD2. V was clipped by 5 bases and J by 8 bases; unmatched bases: 13. Looked up from germline, CDR1 is SGHTA and CDR2 is FQGNSA. The CDR3 is 15 residues long. The CDR3 here is CASSDGTSGSATQYF. For the CDR3, the DNA is TGTGCCAGCAGCGATGGGACTAGTGGCAGTGCCACCCAGTACTTC. Combining the CDR3 with reference TRBV7-2 and TRBJ2-5 gives the whole variable domain GAGVSQSPSNKVTEKGKDVELRCDPISGHTALYWYRQSLGQGLEFLIYFQGNSAPDKSGLPSDRFSAERTGGSVSTLTIQRTQQEDSAVYLCASSDGTSGSATQYFGPGTRLLVL.

The chain links TRBV12-3 or TRBV12-4 to TRBJ2-7; the D is unclear. This CDR3 has 12 amino acids. Trimming took 4 bases from V and 2 from J, leaving 6 bases between them. CDR3 in DNA: TGTGCCAGCAGTTCAGCGACCTACGAGCAGTACTTC. It translates to CASSSATYEQYF.

The chain links TRBV19 to TRBJ1-5; D remains unclear. This CDR3 has 15 amino acids. V shed 8 bases and J shed 7 bases, with 21 bases lying between them. Germline CDR1 LNHDA, CDR2 SQIVND (reference sequence). CDR3 sequence reads: CASHRRDARGQPQHF. In DNA, the CDR3 is TGTGCCAGTCATCGAAGGGATGCCCGGGGACAGCCCCAGCATTTT.

The rearrangement uses TRBV18 and TRBJ1-3; the match to TRBD1 covers 9 bases. Looked up from germline, CDR1 is KGHSH and CDR2 is LQKENI. The CDR3 contains 18 residues. J lost 0 bases, V lost 3 bases, and 9 bases had no gene match. DNA of the CDR3: TGTGCCAGCTCACCGAGATCCGGGACAGGGAGCTCTGGAAACACCATATATTTT. The encoded protein is CASSPRSGTGSSGNTIYF.

CDR3 nucleotides: TGTGCCAGCAGCCCTGGGACTAGCGGAGTCTACGAGCAGTACTTC. It translates to CASSPGTSGVYEQYF. The chain employs TRBV28 and TRBJ2-7; TRBD2 matches at 11 bases. The CDR3 consists of 15 residues. Germline lookup yields CDR1 MDHEN and CDR2 SYDVKM. The J segment lost 3 bases and the V segment lost 6 bases, leaving 7 bases of the junction unmatched.

The genes are TRBV3-1 (or the pseudogene TRBV3-2) and TRBJ1-1, with D unresolved. Looked up from germline, CDR1 is LGHDT and CDR2 is YNNKEL (reference sequence). V gave up 6 bases and J gave up 4 bases, with 15 bases separating them. This CDR3 has 14 amino acids. The CDR3 protein is CASRETVVSTEAFF. Written as DNA, the CDR3 is TGTGCCAGCAGGGAAACAGTCGTAAGCACTGAAGCTTTCTTT.

In its sample, this clone was seen once. V gene TRBV4-1 combines with J gene TRBJ1-2, with TRBD1 identical over 8 bases. This CDR3 is built from 15 residues. Germline loops: CDR1 MGHRA, CDR2 YSYEKL. The V segment lost 0 bases and the J segment 5 bases; nucleotides outside the gene matches: 5. CDR3 nucleotide sequence: TGCGCCAGCAGCCAAGACCCGGGACAGGTTTATGGCTACACCTTC. Its protein is CASSQDPGQVYGYTF.

This chain links TRBV7-9 with TRBJ2-7; unclear D gene. This CDR3 spans 12 amino acids. The V gene lost 1 base and the J gene lost 5 bases, with 6 bases spanning the gap. The germline V gene has CDR1 SEHNR and CDR2 FQNEAQ (reference sequence). The CDR3 DNA is TGTGCCAGCAGCTTAGACAGCAACGAGCAGTACGTC. Its translation: CASSLDSNEQYV.

This clone turned up a few times. This chain links TRBV11-2 with TRBJ1-1, with D uncertain. The V gene's germline CDR1 is SGHAT and CDR2 FQNNGV. V lost 4 bases to trimming and J lost 5 bases, with 14 bases between them. The CDR3 consists of 14 residues. The DNA for the CDR3 is TGTGCCAGCAGCTCGACGGTTCGAGGAACTGAAGCTTTCTTT. Encoded protein: CASSSTVRGTEAFF.